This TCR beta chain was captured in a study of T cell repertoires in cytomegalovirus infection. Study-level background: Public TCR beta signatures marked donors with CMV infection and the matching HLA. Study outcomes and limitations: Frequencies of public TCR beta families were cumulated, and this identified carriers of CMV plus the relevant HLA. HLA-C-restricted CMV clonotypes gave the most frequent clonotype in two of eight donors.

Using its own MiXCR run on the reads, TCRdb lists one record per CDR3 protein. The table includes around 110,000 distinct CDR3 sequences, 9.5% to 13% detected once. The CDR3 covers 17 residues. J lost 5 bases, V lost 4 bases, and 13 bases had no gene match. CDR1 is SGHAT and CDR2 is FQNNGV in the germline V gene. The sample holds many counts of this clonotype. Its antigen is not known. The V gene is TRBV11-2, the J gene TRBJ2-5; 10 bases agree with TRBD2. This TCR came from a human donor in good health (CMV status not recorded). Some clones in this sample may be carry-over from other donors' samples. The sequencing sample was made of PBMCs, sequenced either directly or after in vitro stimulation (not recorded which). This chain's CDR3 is CASSSWGLAGAKETQYF. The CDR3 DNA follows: TGTGCCAGCAGCTCCTGGGGGCTAGCGGGAGCGAAGGAGACCCAGTACTTC.